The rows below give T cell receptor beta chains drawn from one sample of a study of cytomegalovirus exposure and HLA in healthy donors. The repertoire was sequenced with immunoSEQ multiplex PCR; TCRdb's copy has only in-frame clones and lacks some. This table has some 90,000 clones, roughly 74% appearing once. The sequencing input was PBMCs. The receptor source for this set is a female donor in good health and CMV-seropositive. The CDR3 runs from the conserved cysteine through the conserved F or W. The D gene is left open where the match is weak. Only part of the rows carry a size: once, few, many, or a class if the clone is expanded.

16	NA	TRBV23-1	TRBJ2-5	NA	TGCGCCAGCAGCAAGGGCTGCGGGACAGTCCAAGAGACCCAGTACTTC	CASSKGCGTVQETQYF
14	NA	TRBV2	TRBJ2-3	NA	TGTGCCAGCAGTCTCAGGGATCAGACAGATACGCAGTATTTT	CASSLRDQTDTQYF
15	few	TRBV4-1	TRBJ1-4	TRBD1	TGCGCCAGCAGCCCCTTGGGACAGGGAAACGAAAAACTGTTTTTT	CASSPLGQGNEKLFF
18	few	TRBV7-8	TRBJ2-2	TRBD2	TGTGCCAGCAGCTTAGCAGGACTAGCGGGAGGGAAGCCCGGGGAGCTGTTTTTT	CASSLAGLAGGKPGELFF
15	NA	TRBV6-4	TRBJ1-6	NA	TGTGCCAGCAGTGACTCCTCAGGGGAAGGTTCACCCCTCCACTTT	CASSDSSGEGSPLHF
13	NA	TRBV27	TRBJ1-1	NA	TGTGCCAGCAGTTGGGGACTCGGTAATGAAGCTTTCTTT	CASSWGLGNEAFF
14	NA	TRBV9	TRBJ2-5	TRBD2	TGTGCCAGCAGCGCCCTAGCGGGAAGAGAGACCCAGTACTTC	CASSALAGRETQYF
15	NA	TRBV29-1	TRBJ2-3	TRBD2	TGCAGCGTCCTGACTAGCGGGGCGACTACAGATACGCAGTATTTT	CSVLTSGATTDTQYF
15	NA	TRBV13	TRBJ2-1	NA	TGTGCCAGCAGCTTAGGGCAGGGGATCCACAATGAGCAGTTCTTC	CASSLGQGIHNEQFF
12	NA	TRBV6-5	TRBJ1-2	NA	TGTGCCAGCACTTCAGGGTACTATGGCTACACCTTC	CASTSGYYGYTF
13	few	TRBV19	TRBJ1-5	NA	TGTGCCAGTAGTTCGCAGGGCCATCAGCCCCAGCATTTT	CASSSQGHQPQHF
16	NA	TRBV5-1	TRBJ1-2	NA	TGCGCCAGCAGCTTGAGCAGGGATCCGGTTCTCTATGGCTACACCTTC	CASSLSRDPVLYGYTF
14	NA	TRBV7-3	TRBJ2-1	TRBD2	TGTGCCAGCAGCTTAACTAGCGGGAGTAGGGAGCAGTTCTTC	CASSLTSGSREQFF
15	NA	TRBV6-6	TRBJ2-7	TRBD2	TGTGCCAGCAGTTCCGCCGGGGGACTAGCGGGAGCGCAGTACTTC	CASSSAGGLAGAQYF
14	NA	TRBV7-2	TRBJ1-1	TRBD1	TGTGCCAGCAGCTTAAACAGGGGGAACACTGAAGCTTTCTTT	CASSLNRGNTEAFF
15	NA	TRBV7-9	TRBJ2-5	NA	TGTGCCAGCAGCTTGCCAGGGGTTGGAGAGCAGACCCAGTACTTC	CASSLPGVGEQTQYF
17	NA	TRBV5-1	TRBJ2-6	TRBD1	TGCGCCAGCAGCTTGCAAGCAGGGGGCTCTGGGGCCAACGTCCTGACTTTC	CASSLQAGGSGANVLTF
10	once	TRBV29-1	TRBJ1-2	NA	TGCAGCGTTGGAGAGGCTGGCTACACCTTC	CSVGEAGYTF
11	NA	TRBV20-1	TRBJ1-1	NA	TGCAGTGCTGAGCGAAGGACTGAAGCTTTCTTT	CSAERRTEAFF
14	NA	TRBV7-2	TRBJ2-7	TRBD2	TGTGCCAGCAGCTTCGGCGGGAGCTCCTACGAGCAGTACTTC	CASSFGGSSYEQYF
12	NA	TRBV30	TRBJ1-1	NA	TGTGCCTGGAAACAGGGCTCCACTGAAGCTTTCTTT	CAWKQGSTEAFF
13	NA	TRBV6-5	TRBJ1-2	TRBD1	TGTGCCAGCAATCAGGACAGGGCCTACGGCTACACCTTC	CASNQDRAYGYTF
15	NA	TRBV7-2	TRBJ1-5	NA	TGTGCCAGCAGCTTATACGGAGTTAGCAATCAGCCCCAGCATTTT	CASSLYGVSNQPQHF
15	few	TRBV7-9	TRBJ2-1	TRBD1	TGTGCCAGCAGCTCCGGGGACAGGTGGGACAATGAGCAGTTCTTC	CASSSGDRWDNEQFF
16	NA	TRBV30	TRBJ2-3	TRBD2	TGTGCCTGGAGTTATGGGACTAGCGAACGGGGGGATACGCAGTATTTT	CAWSYGTSERGDTQYF
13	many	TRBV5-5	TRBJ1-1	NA	TGTGCCAGCAGCCGGGGACACGGTGCCCACGCTTTCTTT	CASSRGHGAHAFF
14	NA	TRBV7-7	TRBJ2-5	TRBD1	TGTGCTAGCAGTTCCGGACAGGGGCAAGAGACCCAGTACTTC	CASSSGQGQETQYF
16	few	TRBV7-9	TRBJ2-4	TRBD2	TGTGCCAGCAGCCCTCGGGGAGGTAGCGGGAGTCGGATTCAGTACTTC	CASSPRGGSGSRIQYF
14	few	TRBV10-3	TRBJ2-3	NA	TGTGCCATCAGTGAAACAGCTAGCACAGATACGCAGTATTTT	CAISETASTDTQYF
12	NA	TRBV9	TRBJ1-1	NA	TGTGCCAGCAGCCCTCGGACAGCGTCAGCTTTCTTT	CASSPRTASAFF
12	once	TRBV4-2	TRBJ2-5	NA	TGTGCCAGCAGCCTGGGGCGAGAGACCCAGTACTTC	CASSLGRETQYF
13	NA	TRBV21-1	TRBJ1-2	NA	TGTGCCACCTCCTCCTCCGGGGGAGATGGCTACACCTTC	CATSSSGGDGYTF
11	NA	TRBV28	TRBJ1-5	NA	TGTGCCAGCAGGTCGAATCAGCCCCAGCATTTT	CASRSNQPQHF
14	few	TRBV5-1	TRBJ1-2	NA	TGCGCCAGCAGCTTTGGGTTACAGGACTATGGCTACACCTTC	CASSFGLQDYGYTF
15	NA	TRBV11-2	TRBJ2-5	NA	TGTGCCAGCAGCTTAGTAGGGACTGCCCTCCAGGCCCAGTACTTC	CASSLVGTALQAQYF
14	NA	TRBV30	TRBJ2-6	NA	TGTGCCTGGAGACGGAGCTCTGGGGCCAACGTCCTGACTTTC	CAWRRSSGANVLTF
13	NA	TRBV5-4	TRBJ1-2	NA	TGTGCCAGCAGCTTGGCCATGGCCTATGGCTACACCTTC	CASSLAMAYGYTF
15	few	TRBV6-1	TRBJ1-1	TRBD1	TGTGCCAGCAGTTTGAGGACAGGGGGAGGCACTGAAGCTTTCTTT	CASSLRTGGGTEAFF
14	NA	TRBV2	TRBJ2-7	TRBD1	TGTGCCAGCAGGAGGGCAGGGGGTTGGTACGAGCAGTACTTC	CASRRAGGWYEQYF
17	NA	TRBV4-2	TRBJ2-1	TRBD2	TGTGCCAGCAGCCAAGACCCAGGACTAGGGATCTACAATGAGCAGTTCTTC	CASSQDPGLGIYNEQFF
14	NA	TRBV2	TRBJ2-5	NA	TGTGCCAGCAGTGCAAGTTTTCAGCAAGAGACCCAGTACTTC	CASSASFQQETQYF
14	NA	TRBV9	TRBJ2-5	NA	TGTGCCAGCAGCGTAGTCTCGGGACAAGAGACCCAGTACTTC	CASSVVSGQETQYF
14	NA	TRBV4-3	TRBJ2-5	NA	TGCGCCAGCAGCCCTCAACTTAGCTGGGAGACCCAGTACTTC	CASSPQLSWETQYF
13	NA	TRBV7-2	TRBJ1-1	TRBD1	TGTGCCAGCAGCTTAAACAGGGGCACTGAAGCTTTCTTT	CASSLNRGTEAFF
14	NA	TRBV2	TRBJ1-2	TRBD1	TGTGCCAGCAGACCCAGGACAGGCCCCTATGGCTACACCTTC	CASRPRTGPYGYTF
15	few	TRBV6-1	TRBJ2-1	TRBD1	TGTGCCAGCAGAACCCGGGACAGGGGTTACAATGAGCAGTTCTTC	CASRTRDRGYNEQFF
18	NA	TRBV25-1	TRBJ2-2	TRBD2	TGTGCCAGCAGTGAATGGGACGGTCTAGCGGGGAACACCGGGGAGCTGTTTTTT	CASSEWDGLAGNTGELFF
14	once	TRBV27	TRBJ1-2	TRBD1	TGTGCCAGCAGGTCGGACAGGGGCAACTATGGCTACACCTTC	CASRSDRGNYGYTF
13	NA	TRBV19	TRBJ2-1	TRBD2	TGTGCCAGTAGTACTAGCGGGTACAATGAGCAGTTCTTC	CASSTSGYNEQFF
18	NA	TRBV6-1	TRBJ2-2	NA	TGTGCCAGCAGTGTGTCCCTGGGGGGGGGCTGGAACACCGGGGAGCTGTTTTTT	CASSVSLGGGWNTGELFF